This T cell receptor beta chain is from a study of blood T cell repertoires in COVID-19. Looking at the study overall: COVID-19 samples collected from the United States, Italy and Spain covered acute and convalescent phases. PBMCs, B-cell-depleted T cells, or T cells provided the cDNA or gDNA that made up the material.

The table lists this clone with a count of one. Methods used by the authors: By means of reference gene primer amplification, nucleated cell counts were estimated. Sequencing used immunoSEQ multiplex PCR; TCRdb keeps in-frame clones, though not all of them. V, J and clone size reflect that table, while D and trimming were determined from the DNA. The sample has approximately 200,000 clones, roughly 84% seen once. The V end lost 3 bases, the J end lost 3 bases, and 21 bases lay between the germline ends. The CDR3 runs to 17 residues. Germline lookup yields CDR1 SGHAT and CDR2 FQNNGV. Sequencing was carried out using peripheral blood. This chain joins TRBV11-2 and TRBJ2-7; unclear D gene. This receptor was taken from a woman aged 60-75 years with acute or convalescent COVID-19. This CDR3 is CASSFSIRQGQVYEQYF. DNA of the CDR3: TGTGCCAGCAGCTTCTCTATCAGGCAAGGTCAGGTCTACGAGCAGTACTTC.